The present entry profiles one T cell receptor (beta chain) with its context. The CDR3 has 15 residues. The V gene end was trimmed by 4 bases and the J gene end by 10 bases; junction bases not matched to a gene: 10. CDR1 is SNHLY, CDR2 FYNNEI, per germline. Original analysis: Filtering was not the same, since immunoSEQ gave junction-only sequences without quality scores. TCRdb's copy holds only in-frame clones and misses some; the assay was immunoSEQ multiplex PCR. V, J and clone size were drawn from that table, and D and trimming were deduced from the DNA. The data show about 2,500,000 clones, with 90% to 95% seen just once and under 0.15% held by the top ten. The data stem from a study of shared clonotypes between healthy human individuals. Across the whole study: The cohort comprised a couple of women and a few men. Their ages spanned 18 to 49 years.

The clonotype comes from a man younger than 35 in good health. V gene TRBV2 combines with J gene TRBJ1-6, with 7 bases that match TRBD1. Source material: naive CD4+ T cells sorted from blood. Sample subset: CD45RA+ positively selected. This CDR3 reads CASSVQTGKSSPLHF. The CDR3, as DNA: TGTGCCAGCAGTGTTCAGACAGGGAAATCGTCACCCCTCCACTTT.